This T cell receptor (beta chain) was recovered during a study of breast tumors, draining lymph nodes, adjacent tissues. Breast cancer patients provided tissue from their axillary draining lymph nodes. This clonotype was observed many times. The V gene lost 1 base and the J gene lost 8 bases, with 12 bases spanning the gap. The V gene's germline CDR1 is LGHNT and CDR2 FRNRAP. CDR3 length equals 14 residues. TCRdb re-derived calls from the multiplex PCR reads in MiXCR, one entry per CDR3 protein. The data show 80,000 to 130,000 distinct CDR3 sequences, with around 20% seen just once and 1% to 1.5% held by the top ten.

The genes are TRBV12-5 and TRBJ2-4; D may be TRBD1 or TRBD2 (6 bases each). The TCR was taken from a female donor with breast cancer. Some clones in this sample may be carry-over from other donors' samples. Sequenced: axillary lymph node tissue. DNA of the CDR3: TGTGCTAGTGGTTTGGGGGGGGCATTTGACATTCAGTACTTC. Amino acids: CASGLGGAFDIQYF.